This T cell receptor beta chain was captured in a study of human T cells and chemical hapten exposure (dated by TCRdb to the early 2020s). Regarding the study in general: For sensitization, 2% DPC in acetone was applied to a roughly 2 cm by roughly 2 cm area of upper inner arm skin. Patients additionally received weekly therapeutic DPC doses to the scalp throughout the approximately 25-week study period. Patch testing was performed on the upper back with Finn chambers containing 0.01% DPC, and the patch tests were scored after 6 days according to International Contact Dermatitis Research Group standards. The mostly female patient cohort included alopecia areata with under or over 50% scalp involvement, alopecia totalis and alopecia universalis. Libraries were pooled for sequencing, and variation in per-sample TCR yields was attributed mainly to small differences in library volumes within the pool. Peripheral blood TCR repertoire changes were tracked in vivo in alopecia patients during primary and secondary sensitization to the hapten diphenylcyclopropenone (DPC). Blood was sampled from patients pre-sensitization (week 0) and at 2, 6 and about 24 weeks after DPC sensitization. Blood for TCR sequencing was provided by twenty-nine alopecia patients at one to four time points (pre-sensitization, 2, 6 and 24 weeks).

The method behind the library was RACE. Sequencing took place on a NextSeq 500. Library preparation attached unique molecular identifiers to individual cDNA molecules for quantitative, reproducible TCR counting. Both TCR alpha and TCR beta chains were sequenced from each blood RNA sample. The study's own analysis went as follows. Samples had a median of 95,638 TCRs, with a range from about 23,224 to 690,600. The Decombinator software suite was used to annotate the V, J and CDR3 of the TCR reads. To make PS versus PT1 abundance plots, every sample was subsampled to the same number of TCRs (28,000). TCRs were defined as expanded if absent before sensitization and observed at least eight times at the 2-week time point. TCRdb reprocessed the public reads (quality trimming at Q25 with fastp, clone calling with MiXCR) and kept in-frame beta chains. CDR3 protein duplicates are merged, each entry listing the most common genes and DNA. Clone size and V and J calls follow TCRdb, not the original study. The sample yields just over 350,000 distinct CDR3 sequences; about 6.9% were counted once. Over 5.5% of the sample belongs to the ten largest clones.

Interpreted using the paper, the time point label stands for: patch test 2, 6 weeks after DPC sensitization. The sample's treatment or condition label, in plain terms: therapeutic diphenylcyclopropenone sensitization with weekly scalp DPC. At every patch-test visit, the blood draw took place before the patch test was put on. To be eligible, patients had to be aged 18 to 70, diagnosed with alopecia and judged suitable for DPC therapy, while pregnant patients were excluded. Unfractionated whole blood was collected in Tempus Blood RNA tubes, and total RNA was extracted from that blood. The research as a whole found: No change with DPC sensitization was found in the number of TCRs above 1 in 1000 frequency, and no evidence of global repertoire structure alterations was found. Alopecia, a presumed autoimmune disease, was present in all patients, so the immune response of the patients might differ from that of healthy individuals. A positive correlation was found between the number of PT1 expanded TCRs and patch test score, with significance reached at thresholds 8, 16 and 32 but not 4. Repeated subsampling changed both the strength of the expansion versus patch-test correlation and the threshold at which the correlation became significant. Compared with pre-sensitization or healthy control sets, expanded TCRs formed significantly more large CDR3 similarity clusters, which is consistent with antigen-driven responses.

From the cysteine up to the phenylalanine, the CDR3 has a length of 13 residues. This entry keeps only the CDR3 DNA: 39 bases, framed from base 1. From the germline V gene, CDR1 is SGHVS and CDR2 is FQNEAQ. V is reduced by 1 base and J by 3 bases, leaving a spacing of 4 bases between them. There are many counts of this clonotype. Its antigen remains unidentified. Base qualities are not provided; no much larger clone lies one nucleotide away. The TCR originated in a woman younger than 35 with alopecia areata. Some clones in this sample may be carry-over from other donors' samples. The sample in question was whole blood, obtained in connection with sensitization to the hapten diphenylcyclopropenone (DPC). The chain employs TRBV7-8 and TRBJ1-5; the D gene lacks a confident call. The nucleotide sequence reads as follows: TGTGCCAGCAGCTTAGTGAACAATCAGCCCCAGCATTTT. The encoded protein is CASSLVNNQPQHF.